This T cell receptor (beta chain) originates from a study of OX40 agonist ivuxolimab in advanced cancers. Across the whole study: Partial responses were achieved by three patients: one hepatocellular carcinoma, two cutaneous melanoma.

CDR1 MNHNS and CDR2 SASEGT come from the germline V gene. The CDR3 has 14 amino acids. Trimming took 8 bases from V and 9 from J; bases not matched to a gene: 9. Assay: immunoSEQ multiplex PCR; the TCRdb copy retains only in-frame clones and omits some. The sample gives around 50,000 clones, around nine tenths of which show up once; 0.64% is in the top ten. The sequence was obtained from an adult with an advanced solid tumor such as melanoma, head and neck, liver or kidney cancer. The chain employs TRBV6-1 and TRBJ2-1; 11 bases align to TRBD2. The starting material was CD4+ or CD8+ T cells sorted from blood, obtained in a trial of the OX40 agonist ivuxolimab. The CDR3 loop reads CASPGPLAGVEQFF. Here the CDR3 DNA reads TGTGCCAGCCCCGGTCCACTAGCGGGAGTTGAGCAGTTCTTC.